A selection of T cell receptor beta chains follows, all from one sample in a study of T cell responses to AZD1222 COVID-19 vaccine. Clones were read by immunoSEQ multiplex PCR, and TCRdb kept only the in-frame ones, dropping some. Counted here are 150,000 to 200,000 clones, about 90% occurring once; the ten biggest clones make up approximately 1.5%. Material: peripheral blood, obtained on day 0 of AZD1222 vaccination. These receptors came from an adult in good health. Both conserved end residues are part of each CDR3. The D gene is left open where the match is weak. Size tells how often a clone was seen (once, few, many) or the class of an expanded clone, and some rows leave it out.

V gene: TRBV28
clone size: -
J gene: TRBJ1-2
D gene: -
CDR3 DNA: TGTGCCACCAGTAACAGTCTCTATGGCTACACCTTC
CDR3 protein: CATSNSLYGYTF

V gene: TRBV19
clone size: once
J gene: TRBJ1-1
D gene: TRBD1
CDR3 DNA: TGTGCCAGTAGTAGCCCTCGGGACAGGGGGTACGGTGAAGCTTTCTTT
CDR3 protein: CASSSPRDRGYGEAFF

V gene: TRBV10-1
clone size: -
J gene: TRBJ1-1
D gene: -
CDR3 DNA: TGCGCCAGCGGCAGGGCTTCGAACACTGAAGCTTTCTTT
CDR3 protein: CASGRASNTEAFF

V gene: TRBV10-3
clone size: -
J gene: TRBJ1-6
D gene: TRBD1
CDR3 DNA: TGTGCCATCAGTGTCGACGGGACAGCGGATAATTCACCCCTCCACTTT
CDR3 protein: CAISVDGTADNSPLHF

V gene: TRBV19
clone size: -
J gene: TRBJ1-1
D gene: -
CDR3 DNA: TGTGCCAGTAGTATACCGCCTCGAAACACTGAAGCTTTCTTT
CDR3 protein: CASSIPPRNTEAFF

V gene: TRBV12-3/TRBV12-4
clone size: -
J gene: TRBJ1-1
D gene: -
CDR3 DNA: TGTGCCAGCAGTTGGTCCAAAGGGAGGGAAGCTTTCTTT
CDR3 protein: CASSWSKGREAFF

V gene: TRBV5-8
clone size: once
J gene: TRBJ2-2
D gene: -
CDR3 DNA: TGTGCCAGCAGCTTATGGCAGAAGAACACCGGGGAGCTGTTTTTT
CDR3 protein: CASSLWQKNTGELFF

V gene: TRBV21-1
clone size: -
J gene: TRBJ1-5
D gene: -
CDR3 DNA: TGTGCCAGCAGCAAAATCGGCGGGAACAATCAGCCCCAGCATTTT
CDR3 protein: CASSKIGGNNQPQHF

V gene: TRBV30
clone size: -
J gene: TRBJ1-2
D gene: TRBD1
CDR3 DNA: TGTGCCTGGAGGGTGACAGGGGGCTATGGCTACACCTTC
CDR3 protein: CAWRVTGGYGYTF

V gene: TRBV7-3
clone size: -
J gene: TRBJ2-1
D gene: -
CDR3 DNA: TGTGCCAGCAGCTTAGGGCCCTGGGGGCAAAAAGAGCAGTTCTTC
CDR3 protein: CASSLGPWGQKEQFF

V gene: TRBV4-2
clone size: -
J gene: TRBJ2-2
D gene: TRBD2
CDR3 DNA: TGTGCCAGCAGCCCATACGCGGGGGCCGGGGAGCTGTTTTTT
CDR3 protein: CASSPYAGAGELFF

V gene: TRBV4-3
clone size: -
J gene: TRBJ2-3
D gene: -
CDR3 DNA: TGCGCCAGCAGCCTTGTCGGTGGGGGTACAGATACGCAGTATTTT
CDR3 protein: CASSLVGGGTDTQYF

V gene: TRBV28
clone size: -
J gene: TRBJ1-2
D gene: -
CDR3 DNA: TGTGCCAGCAGCCACCCCCCGGGGGGCACCTATGGCTACACCTTC
CDR3 protein: CASSHPPGGTYGYTF

V gene: TRBV12-3/TRBV12-4
clone size: -
J gene: TRBJ1-4
D gene: TRBD1
CDR3 DNA: TGTGCCAGCAGACAGGGGAGCGGAAAACTGTTTTTT
CDR3 protein: CASRQGSGKLFF

V gene: TRBV28
clone size: -
J gene: TRBJ2-7
D gene: -
CDR3 DNA: TGTGCCAGCAGTTATATGGGAGACGAGCAGTACTTC
CDR3 protein: CASSYMGDEQYF

V gene: TRBV7-2
clone size: -
J gene: TRBJ2-5
D gene: TRBD2
CDR3 DNA: TGTGCCAGCAGCTTAGGAAGCGGGAGGGCCCAAGAGACCCAGTACTTC
CDR3 protein: CASSLGSGRAQETQYF

V gene: TRBV25-1
clone size: -
J gene: TRBJ1-1
D gene: -
CDR3 DNA: TGTGCCAGCAGTGAATCGGGCCGATTGAACACTGAAGCTTTCTTT
CDR3 protein: CASSESGRLNTEAFF

V gene: TRBV10-3
clone size: -
J gene: TRBJ2-3
D gene: TRBD1
CDR3 DNA: TGTGCCATCGGGGGAGGACAGGGGACAGATACGCAGTATTTT
CDR3 protein: CAIGGGQGTDTQYF

V gene: TRBV4-2
clone size: -
J gene: TRBJ2-3
D gene: TRBD2
CDR3 DNA: TGTGCCAGCAGCCAAGATCTTACGGGGGGAATCACAGATACGCAGTATTTT
CDR3 protein: CASSQDLTGGITDTQYF

V gene: TRBV7-2
clone size: -
J gene: TRBJ1-4
D gene: -
CDR3 DNA: TGTGCCAGCAGCTTAGCAGTAGCGGGTGAAAAACTGTTTTTT
CDR3 protein: CASSLAVAGEKLFF

V gene: TRBV27
clone size: -
J gene: TRBJ2-1
D gene: -
CDR3 DNA: TGTGCCAGCAGTTTAAGGGAGAATGAGCAGTTCTTC
CDR3 protein: CASSLRENEQFF

V gene: TRBV5-1
clone size: -
J gene: TRBJ2-7
D gene: TRBD1
CDR3 DNA: TGCGCCAGCAGCTTGGGTGGGGCTGGCAGGGGGTACTACGAGCAGTACTTC
CDR3 protein: CASSLGGAGRGYYEQYF

V gene: TRBV27
clone size: -
J gene: TRBJ1-2
D gene: -
CDR3 DNA: TGTGCCAGCAGTTCCCGGAGTGGCTTTAACTATGGCTACACCTTC
CDR3 protein: CASSSRSGFNYGYTF

V gene: TRBV11-3
clone size: -
J gene: TRBJ1-1
D gene: TRBD1
CDR3 DNA: TGTGCCAGCAGCCCCAGGGGGACGGGCACTGAAGCTTTCTTT
CDR3 protein: CASSPRGTGTEAFF